What follows is one TCR beta chain and its context. What it binds is unknown. This entry is derived from a study of cytomegalovirus exposure and HLA in healthy donors. General observations from the study: The authors listed 150 or so TCR beta chains as cytomegalovirus-associated.

Both 60 Vbeta primers and 13 Jbeta primers went into the PCR. Only in-frame clones appear in the TCRdb table, and some are missing; sequencing was by immunoSEQ multiplex PCR. This table holds some 170,000 clones, 75% to 85% found once. Trimming pared 4 bases from V and 2 bases from J, leaving 14 bases between. The CDR3 contains 15 residues. Germline CDR1 and CDR2: KGHSH and LQKENI. The specimen was PBMCs. This chain joins TRBV18 and TRBJ2-5; weak D call: TRBD1 (5 bases). This TCR derives from a young woman in good health and CMV-seropositive. CDR3 nucleotide sequence: TGTGCCAGCTCACGGACACGTACGACTCAAGAGACCCAGTACTTC. Translation: CASSRTRTTQETQYF.